This record covers a single T cell receptor (beta chain). The antigen is unknown. The data belong to a study of lymphopenia after photon versus proton radiotherapy. Study observations and caveats: After lymphocyte nadir, photon-treated repertoires showed oligoclonal expansion, especially CD8+ Temra. Larger post-nadir TCR diversity loss correlated inversely with survival in deceased patients. Only patients who died were analyzed for survival; proton advantage is unproven.

CDR1 and CDR2 (germline): GTSNPN, SVGIG (reference sequence). CDR3 length: 14 amino acids. Germline trimming cut 4 bases from V and 2 bases from J; bases unmatched to any gene: 5. Clones were sequenced by immunoSEQ multiplex PCR, and TCRdb holds only the in-frame ones, with some missing. This sample yields roughly 61,000 clones, of which about nine tenths are seen a single time; roughly 12% belongs to the top ten. J is TRBJ2-7 and V is TRBV30, with 10 bases matching TRBD1. This TCR was sampled from an elderly man with esophageal cancer. Sequencing used peripheral blood, obtained from a patient treated with proton-based radiotherapy. CDR3 sequence: CAWMGQGLPYEQYF. The CDR3 nucleotides are TGTGCCTGGATGGGACAGGGGCTTCCCTACGAGCAGTACTTC.